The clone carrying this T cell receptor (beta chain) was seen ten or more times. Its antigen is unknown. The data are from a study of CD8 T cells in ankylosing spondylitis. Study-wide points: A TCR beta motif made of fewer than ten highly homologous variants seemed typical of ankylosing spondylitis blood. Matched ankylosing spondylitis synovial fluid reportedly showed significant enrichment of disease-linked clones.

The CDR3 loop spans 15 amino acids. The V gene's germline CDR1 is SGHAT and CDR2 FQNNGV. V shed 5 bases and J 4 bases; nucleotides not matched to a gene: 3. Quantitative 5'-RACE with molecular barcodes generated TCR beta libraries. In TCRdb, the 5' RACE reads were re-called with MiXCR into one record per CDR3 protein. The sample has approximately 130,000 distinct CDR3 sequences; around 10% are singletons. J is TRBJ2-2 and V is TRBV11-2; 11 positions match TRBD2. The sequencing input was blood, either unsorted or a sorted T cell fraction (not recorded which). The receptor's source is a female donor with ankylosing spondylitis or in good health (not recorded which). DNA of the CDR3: TGTGCCAGCAGCGGCGGGACTAGCGGCACCGGGGAGCTGTTTTTT. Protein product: CASSGGTSGTGELFF.